The 5 T cell receptor beta chains below were found in one sample sequenced in a study of T-cell reconstitution after alpha-beta-depleted transplantation in children. During its preparation, the TCRbeta library received unique molecular identifiers. Each CDR3 protein is one row after TCRdb ran MiXCR on the PCR reads. The profile shows roughly 400,000 distinct CDR3 sequences, about a fifth of them singletons. The material was PBMCs from the stem cell graft donor, obtained from the stem cell graft. The receptors here all came from a human donor who donated a stem cell graft to a child with acute myeloid leukemia.

The CDR3 region is CASSRRQGGINEQFF. The CDR3 nucleotides read TGTGCCAGCAGTAGACGACAGGGGGGTATCAATGAGCAGTTCTTC. J is TRBJ2-1 and V is TRBV12-3 or TRBV12-4; 9 bases line up with TRBD1. V dropped 5 bases and J dropped 6; count of bases not matched to a gene: 8. This CDR3 has 15 residues.

This clonotype was counted only a few times. DNA for the CDR3: TGTGCCAGCAGCGCCGCCCCGGGACTTGACAGGCGCACAGATACGCAGTATTTT. This gives the protein CASSAAPGLDRRTDTQYF. This sequence joins TRBV9 and TRBJ2-3; D tentatively fits TRBD1 or TRBD2 (6 bases each). V was cut by 3 bases and J by 1 base, with 21 bases left in between. CDR3 length equals 18 residues. CDR1 is SGDLS, CDR2 YYNGEE, per germline.

This sequence joins TRBV9 and TRBJ1-1; no clear D. Germline V gene data show CDR1 as SGDLS and CDR2 as YYNGEE. Trimming took off 4 bases at V and 0 bases at J, with 16 bases between the two ends. The CDR3 spans 16 residues. The CDR3 DNA sequence: TGTGCCAGCAGCCCCTCGGGGTCCACCTTGAACACTGAAGCTTTCTTT. Residues: CASSPSGSTLNTEAFF.

The chain carries TRBV28 and TRBJ2-1; the D gene is possibly TRBD1 (5 bases). Germline V gene sequence: CDR1 MDHEN, CDR2 SYDVKM. The CDR3 runs 15 residues. V lost 3 bases to trimming and J lost 9 bases, with 18 bases between them. CDR3 amino acids: CASSFLPGPYGEQFF. The CDR3 region has the DNA TGTGCCAGCAGTTTTTTGCCAGGGCCCTACGGTGAGCAGTTCTTC.

The gene calls are TRBV27 and TRBJ2-1, with 10 nucleotides matching TRBD2. Germline V gene sequence: CDR1 MNHEY, CDR2 SMNVEV (reference sequence). The CDR3 runs 16 residues. V lost 6 bases, J lost 1 base, and 6 bases stayed unmatched. This chain's CDR3 is CASRPLAGESYNEQFF. CDR3 bases: TGTGCCAGCAGACCCCTAGCGGGAGAGTCCTACAATGAGCAGTTCTTC.